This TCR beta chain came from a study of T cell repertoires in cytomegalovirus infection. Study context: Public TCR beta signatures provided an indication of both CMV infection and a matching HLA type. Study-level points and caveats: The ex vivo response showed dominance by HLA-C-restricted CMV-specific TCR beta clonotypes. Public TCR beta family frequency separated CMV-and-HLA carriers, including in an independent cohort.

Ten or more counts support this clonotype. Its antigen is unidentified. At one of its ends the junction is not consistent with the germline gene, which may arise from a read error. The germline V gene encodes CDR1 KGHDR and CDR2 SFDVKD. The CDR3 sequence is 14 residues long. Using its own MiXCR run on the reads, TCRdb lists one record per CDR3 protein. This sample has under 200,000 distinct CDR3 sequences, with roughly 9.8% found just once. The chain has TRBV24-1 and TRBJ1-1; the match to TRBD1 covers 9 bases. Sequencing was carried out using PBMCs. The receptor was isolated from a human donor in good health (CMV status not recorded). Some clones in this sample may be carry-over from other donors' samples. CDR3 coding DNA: TGTGCCACCAGTGAAACTGGGACAGGGTCGGTCTTACTCTTT. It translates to CATSETGTGSVLLF.